The 9 T cell receptor beta chains listed next were all sequenced from one sample in a study of cytomegalovirus exposure and HLA in healthy donors. Some clones are missing from TCRdb's copy, which holds only in-frame ones; the method was immunoSEQ multiplex PCR. The table lists some 120,000 clones, 70% to 90% of them singletons, with around 1.9% in the top ten. Sequencing was done on a sample of PBMCs. These receptors were obtained from a young woman in good health and CMV-seronegative.

This CDR3 reads CASRGTETYNEQFF. Here the CDR3 DNA reads TGTGCCAGCAGGGGGACAGAGACTTACAATGAGCAGTTCTTC. This chain connects TRBV6-6 to TRBJ2-1; 7 nucleotides line up with TRBD1. The V segment lost 6 bases and the J segment 4 bases; nucleotides outside the gene matches: 6. The CDR3 is 14 residues long. Germline values: CDR1 MNHNY, CDR2 SVGAGI (reference sequence).

The V and J genes are TRBV5-1 and TRBJ1-6; no definite D call. CDR3 length: 14 amino acids. Germline V gives CDR1 SGHRS, CDR2 YFSETQ. With 7 bases removed from V and 10 bases from J, the gap between germline ends came to 18 bases. CDR3 nucleotide sequence: TGCGCCAGCCATGATGGCGGGGAACGGTCACCCCTCCACTTT. Its translation is CASHDGGERSPLHF.

This clone was detected only once. The V and J genes are TRBV6-5 and TRBJ2-7, with 10 bases aligning to TRBD2. The CDR3 length is 14 residues. Germline V lookup: CDR1 MNHEY, CDR2 SVGAGI. The V gene end was trimmed by 5 bases and the J gene end by 2 bases; junction bases not matched to a gene: 3. CDR3 nucleotides: TGTGCCAGCAGTCCAGGGACTAGCGCCTACGAGCAGTACTTC. Its protein product is CASSPGTSAYEQYF.

This clone was seen once. The chain combines TRBV18 with TRBJ2-1; 10 bases are a match to TRBD2. This CDR3 is built from 16 residues. V shed 3 bases and J 3 bases; nucleotides not matched to a gene: 5. The germline CDR1 and CDR2 sequences are KGHSH and LQKENI. The CDR3 bases are TGTGCCAGCTCACCCCCGCTAGCGGGGGACTACAATGAGCAGTTCTTC. This codes for CASSPPLAGDYNEQFF.

Concerning this clone itself: An end of the junction differs from the germline gene, which may be a read error. The rearrangement links TRBV18 to TRBJ1-4; 7 bases match TRBD1. CDR3 length: 14 amino acids. Germline assignment: CDR1 KGHSH and CDR2 LQKENI. The CDR3 loop is CASSPQGVNEKLFF. The CDR3 nucleotides are TGTGCGAGCTCACCTCAGGGGGTGAACGAAAAACTGTTTTTT.

The chain employs TRBV10-2 and TRBJ2-5; weak D call: TRBD2 (6 bases). V dropped 4 bases and J dropped 4 bases, with 19 bases sitting between them. The V gene's germline CDR1 is WSHSY and CDR2 SAAADI. The CDR3 is 16 residues long. CDR3 sequence reads: CASSVVTDGGGETQYF. CDR3 bases: TGCGCCAGCAGTGTAGTGACAGACGGGGGAGGAGAGACCCAGTACTTC.

This chain joins TRBV6-1 and TRBJ2-7, with D possibly being TRBD1 (8 bases). This CDR3 contains 15 residues. Germline V gene lookup returns CDR1 MNHNS and CDR2 SASEGT. The V and J ends lost 3 bases and 3 bases respectively, with 15 bases between them. CDR3 loop: CASSERNRGGYEQYF. CDR3 DNA: TGTGCCAGCAGTGAGAGGAACAGGGGGGGCTACGAGCAGTACTTC.

The CDR3 coding sequence is TGTGCCAGCAGCTTCGGACTAGCGGGGGACTCCTACAATGAGCAGTTCTTC. As protein: CASSFGLAGDSYNEQFF. V and J are TRBV7-9 and TRBJ2-1, with 13 positions matching TRBD2. The CDR3 extends over 17 amino acids. The trim removed 3 bases at V and 0 bases at J, leaving 2 bases unmatched. Germline V gives CDR1 SEHNR, CDR2 FQNEAQ (reference sequence).

The gene calls are TRBV28 and TRBJ2-7, with a tentative D call TRBD2 (6 bases). Looked up from germline, CDR1 is MDHEN and CDR2 is SYDVKM. Trimming removed 4 bases at V and 4 bases at J, with 17 bases between. The CDR3 runs to 15 residues. The CDR3 loop reads CASSSRRTTTYEQYF. The CDR3 nucleotides read TGTGCCAGCAGTTCCAGGCGGACTACTACTTACGAGCAGTACTTC.